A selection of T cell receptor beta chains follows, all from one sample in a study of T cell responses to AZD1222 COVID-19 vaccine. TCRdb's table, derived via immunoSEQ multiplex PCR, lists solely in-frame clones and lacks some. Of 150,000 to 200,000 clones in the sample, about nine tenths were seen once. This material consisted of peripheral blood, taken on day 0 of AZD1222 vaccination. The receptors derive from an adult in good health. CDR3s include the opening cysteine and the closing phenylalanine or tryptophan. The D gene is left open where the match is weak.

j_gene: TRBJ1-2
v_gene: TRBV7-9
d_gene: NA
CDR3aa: CASSSSVVIDYGYTF

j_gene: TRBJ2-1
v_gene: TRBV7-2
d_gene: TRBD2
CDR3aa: CASSSGLDSPSGSYNEQFF

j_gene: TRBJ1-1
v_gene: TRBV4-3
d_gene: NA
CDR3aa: CASSQGQDLGVTEAFF

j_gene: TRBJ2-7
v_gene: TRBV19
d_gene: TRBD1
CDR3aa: CASRDRGRASYEQYF

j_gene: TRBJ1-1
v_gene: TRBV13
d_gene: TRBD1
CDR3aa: CASANPGQGNTEAFF

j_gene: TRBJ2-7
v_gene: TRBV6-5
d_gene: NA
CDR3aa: CASRTPSYEQYF

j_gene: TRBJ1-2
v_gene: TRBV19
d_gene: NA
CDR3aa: CASSIDGTNYGYTF

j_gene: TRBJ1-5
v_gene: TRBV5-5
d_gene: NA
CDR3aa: CASSLDGTGSLPQHF

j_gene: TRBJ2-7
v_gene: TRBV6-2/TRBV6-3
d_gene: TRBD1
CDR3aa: CASSTWTGGPQYF

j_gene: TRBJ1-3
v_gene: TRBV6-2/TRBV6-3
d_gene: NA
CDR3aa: CASSRTLSTPGNTIYF

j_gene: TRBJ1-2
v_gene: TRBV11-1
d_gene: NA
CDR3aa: CASSSDVGQYYGYTF

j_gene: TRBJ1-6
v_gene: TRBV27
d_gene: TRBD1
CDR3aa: CASRWGTGRNSPLHF

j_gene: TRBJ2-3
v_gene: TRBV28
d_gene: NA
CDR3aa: CASSPPTDTQYF

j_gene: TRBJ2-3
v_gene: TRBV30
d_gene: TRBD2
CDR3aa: CAWSRGGAGGTDTQYF

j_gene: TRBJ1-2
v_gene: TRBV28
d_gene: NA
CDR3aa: CASSLVGGGLGYTF

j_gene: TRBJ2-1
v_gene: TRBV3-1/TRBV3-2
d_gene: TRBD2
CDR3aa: CASSQLAGEGGSSYNEQFF

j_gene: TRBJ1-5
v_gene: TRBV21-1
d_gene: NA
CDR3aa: CASSKSPGTGGPDQPQHF

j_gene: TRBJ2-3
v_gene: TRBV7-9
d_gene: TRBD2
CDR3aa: CASSFGLAGGTDTQYF

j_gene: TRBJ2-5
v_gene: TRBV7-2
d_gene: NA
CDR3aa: CASKNYSQETQYF

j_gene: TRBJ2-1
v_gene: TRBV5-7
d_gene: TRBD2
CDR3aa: CASSFEAGGAYNEQFF

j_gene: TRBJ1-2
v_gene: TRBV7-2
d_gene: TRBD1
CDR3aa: CASSPSEDRGYGYTF

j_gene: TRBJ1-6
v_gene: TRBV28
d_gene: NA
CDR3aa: CASSFRSSPLHF

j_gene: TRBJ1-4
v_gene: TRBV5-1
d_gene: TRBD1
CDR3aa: CASSLTGDREKLFF

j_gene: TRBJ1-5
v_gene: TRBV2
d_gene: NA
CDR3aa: CASQLRWGKSNQPQHF

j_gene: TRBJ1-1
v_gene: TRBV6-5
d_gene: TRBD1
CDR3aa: CASRAGQGVGEAFF

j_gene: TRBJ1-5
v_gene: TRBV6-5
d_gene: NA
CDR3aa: CASSQRNQPQHF

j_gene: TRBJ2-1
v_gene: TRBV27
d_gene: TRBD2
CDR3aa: CASSKLAGVYNEQFF

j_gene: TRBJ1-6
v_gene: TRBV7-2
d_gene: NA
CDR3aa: CASSLEWGSYNSPLHF

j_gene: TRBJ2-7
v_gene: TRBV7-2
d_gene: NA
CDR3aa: CASSPGEIPYEQYF

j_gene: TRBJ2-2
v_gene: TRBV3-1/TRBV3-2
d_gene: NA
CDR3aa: CASRGDLGQSTGELFF

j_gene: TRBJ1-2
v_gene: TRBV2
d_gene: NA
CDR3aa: CASSITGNDGYTF

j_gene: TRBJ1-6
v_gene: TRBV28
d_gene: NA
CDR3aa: CASSPQDGTYNSPLHF

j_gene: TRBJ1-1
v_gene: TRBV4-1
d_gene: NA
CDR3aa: CASSQIQNTEAFF

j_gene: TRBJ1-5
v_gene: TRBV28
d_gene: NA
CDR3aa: CASSPYRDPSNQPQHF

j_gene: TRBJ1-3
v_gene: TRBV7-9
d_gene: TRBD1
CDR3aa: CASSYGQDLSGNTIYF

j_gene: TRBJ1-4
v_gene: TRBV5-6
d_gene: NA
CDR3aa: CASSLGLDVNEKLFF

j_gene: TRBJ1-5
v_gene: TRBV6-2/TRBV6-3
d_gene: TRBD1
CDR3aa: CASSGQANQPQHF

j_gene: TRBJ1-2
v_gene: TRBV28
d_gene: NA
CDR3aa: CASSLGQGNYGYTF

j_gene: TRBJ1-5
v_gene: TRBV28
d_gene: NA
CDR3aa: CASSSRYEAQHF

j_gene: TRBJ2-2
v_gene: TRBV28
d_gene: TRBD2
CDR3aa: CASRLTSGGAYGELFF

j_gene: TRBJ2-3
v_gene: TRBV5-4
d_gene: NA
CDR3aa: CASSPSGGGSDTQYF

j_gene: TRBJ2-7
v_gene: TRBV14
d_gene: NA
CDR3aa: CASSQVAGFYEQYF

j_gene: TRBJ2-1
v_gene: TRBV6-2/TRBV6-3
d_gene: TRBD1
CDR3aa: CASSQGQGFSYNEQFF

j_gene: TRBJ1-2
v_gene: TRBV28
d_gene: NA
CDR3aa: CASSSGDGNGYTF

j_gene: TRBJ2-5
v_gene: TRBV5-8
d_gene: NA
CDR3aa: CASSNGRNQETQYF

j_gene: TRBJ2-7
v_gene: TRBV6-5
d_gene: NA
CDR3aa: CASSYSGRSYEQYF

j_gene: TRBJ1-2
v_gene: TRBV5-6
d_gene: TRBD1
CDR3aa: CASSSYGDRGSYGYTF

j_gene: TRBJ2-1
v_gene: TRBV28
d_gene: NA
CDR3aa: CASSSPTLLFASSRTYEQFF

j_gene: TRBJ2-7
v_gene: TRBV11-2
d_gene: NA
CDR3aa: CASSLDGGGSAYEQYF

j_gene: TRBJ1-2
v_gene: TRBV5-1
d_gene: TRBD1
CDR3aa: CASSLGQDNYGYTF